The present TCR beta chain was sequenced within a study of shared clonotypes between healthy human individuals. Naive CD8 cells were CD45RO-negative, positively selected for CCR7, excluding terminally differentiated effector memory CD45RA+ cells. Donors included only healthy HIV-negative adults lacking recent acute infections or vaccinations. Only Caucasian adults living in Nashville, Tennessee made up the donor group. As concerns this clone: Antigen unknown.

Study results and limitations: Researchers found naive subsets generally carried larger estimated richness than memory subsets. Sampling included only blood; tissue repertoires likely differ.

Profiled with immunoSEQ multiplex PCR; TCRdb holds only in-frame clones, not every one. The table records some 1,900,000 clones, about 95% of them present only once. CDR1 is WSHSY and CDR2 is SAAADI in the germline V gene. V lost 0 bases and J lost 2, with 10 bases in between. This CDR3 has 15 residues. The chain recombines TRBV10-2 with TRBJ1-1; no definite D call. The sample consisted of naive CD8+ T cells sorted from blood. The TCR comes from a man between 18 and 29 years old in good health. The CDR3 region has the DNA TGCGCCAGCAGTGAGTCCGTGTCTCGTAACACTGAAGCTTTCTTT. This translates into CASSESVSRNTEAFF.